This TCR beta chain is from a study of shared clonotypes between healthy human individuals. General study results and limits: Generation probabilities were higher for clonotypes shared across all four sorted-subset donors than for unshared ones. An expected dependence of interdonor clonotype sharing on sequencing depth was noted. Larger richness was generally estimated for naive than memory subsets.

V shed 3 bases, J shed 2 bases, and the junction held 0 bases outside the gene matches. The CDR3 covers 14 residues. The V gene's germline CDR1 is KGHSH and CDR2 LQKENI. As concerns this clone: Its antigen is not identified. Other nucleotide sequences in the sample specify the same CDR3.

Every subset's genomic DNA went evenly onto several immunoSEQ plates. The protocol was immunoSEQ multiplex PCR, while the TCRdb copy is restricted to in-frame clones and leaves out a portion. Of 950,000 to 1,100,000 clones listed, approximately 78% are singletons. The V and J genes are TRBV18 and TRBJ1-5; TRBD1 matches 8 bases. This receptor was identified in a man aged 18-30 years in good health. Some clones in this sample may be carry-over from other donors' samples. Sequencing input: memory CD4+ T cells from PBMCs. Subset given: CD45RA-negative fraction. The CDR3 bases are TGTGCCAGCTCACCGGGACAGGGCAATCAGCCCCAGCATTTT. This translates into CASSPGQGNQPQHF.